Given below is one TCR beta chain in context. Its matching antigen is unknown. The germline gives CDR1 SGDLS, CDR2 YYNGEE. The CDR3 has 16 amino acids. The trim removed 3 bases at V and 4 bases at J, leaving 8 bases unmatched. The record originates from a study of shared clonotypes between healthy human individuals. Study at large: Every donor yielded three CD4 naive, three CD4 memory, two CD8 naive and one CD8 memory plate.

Findings and limits, study-wide: Depth was large, yet rarefaction showed that sorted-subset sequencing was incomplete.

As handled by the study authors: Sequence data from immunoSEQ were junction-only and lacked quality scores; consequently, filtering differed. Clones were read by immunoSEQ multiplex PCR, and TCRdb kept only the in-frame ones, dropping some. V, J and clone size are taken as reported in that table, and D and trimming were inferred from the DNA itself. Of approximately 1,000,000 clones in the sample, 77% were seen once. The material sequenced was memory CD4+ T cells from PBMCs. Specified subset: CD45RA-negative fraction. This chain uses TRBV9 with TRBJ2-5, with 11 bases identical to TRBD2. The receptor was derived from a man between 18 and 29 years old in good health. Some clones in this sample may be carry-over from other donors' samples. The CDR3 region has the DNA TGTGCCAGCAGCGGAATGTTAGCGGGGGGGGCAGAGACCCAGTACTTC. Amino acid sequence: CASSGMLAGGAETQYF.